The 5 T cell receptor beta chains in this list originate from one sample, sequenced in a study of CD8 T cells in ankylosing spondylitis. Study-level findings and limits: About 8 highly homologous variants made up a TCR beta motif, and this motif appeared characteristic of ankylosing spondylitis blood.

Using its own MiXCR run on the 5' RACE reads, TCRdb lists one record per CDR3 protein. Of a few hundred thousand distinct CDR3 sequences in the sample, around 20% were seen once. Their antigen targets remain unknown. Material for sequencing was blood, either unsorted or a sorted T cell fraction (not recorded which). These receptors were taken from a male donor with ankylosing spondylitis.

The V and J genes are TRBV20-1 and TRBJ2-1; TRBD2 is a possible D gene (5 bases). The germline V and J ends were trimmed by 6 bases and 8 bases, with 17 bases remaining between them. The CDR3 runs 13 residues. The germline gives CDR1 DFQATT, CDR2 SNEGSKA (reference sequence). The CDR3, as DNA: TGCAGTGCCAGACCAGCGGCAAACGATGAGCAGTTCTTC. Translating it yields CSARPAANDEQFF.

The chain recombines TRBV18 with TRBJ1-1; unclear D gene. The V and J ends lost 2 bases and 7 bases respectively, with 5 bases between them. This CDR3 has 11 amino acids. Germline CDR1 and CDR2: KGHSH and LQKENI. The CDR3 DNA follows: TGTGCCAGCTCACCATTCGGTGAAGCTTTCTTT. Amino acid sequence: CASSPFGEAFF.

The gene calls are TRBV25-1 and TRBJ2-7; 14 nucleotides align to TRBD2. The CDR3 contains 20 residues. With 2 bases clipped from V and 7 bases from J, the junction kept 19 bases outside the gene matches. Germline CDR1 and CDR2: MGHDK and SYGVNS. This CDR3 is CASSEVPGLAGGLGLGEQYF. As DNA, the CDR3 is TGTGCCAGCAGTGAAGTCCCAGGACTAGCGGGAGGACTGGGACTCGGAGAGCAGTACTTC.

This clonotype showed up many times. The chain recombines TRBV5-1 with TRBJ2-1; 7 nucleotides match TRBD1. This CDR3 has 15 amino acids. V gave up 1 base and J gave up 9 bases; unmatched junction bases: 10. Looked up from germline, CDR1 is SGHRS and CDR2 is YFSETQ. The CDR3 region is CASSLLQDRSVEQFF. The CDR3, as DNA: TGCGCCAGCAGCTTGCTTCAGGACAGGTCCGTTGAGCAGTTCTTC. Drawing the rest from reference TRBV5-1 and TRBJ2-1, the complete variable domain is KAGVTQTPRYLIKTRGQQVTLSCSPISGHRSVSWYQQTPGQGLQFLFEYFSETQRNKGNFPGRFSGRQFSNSRSEMNVSTLELGDSALYLCASSLLQDRSVEQFFGPGTRLTVL.

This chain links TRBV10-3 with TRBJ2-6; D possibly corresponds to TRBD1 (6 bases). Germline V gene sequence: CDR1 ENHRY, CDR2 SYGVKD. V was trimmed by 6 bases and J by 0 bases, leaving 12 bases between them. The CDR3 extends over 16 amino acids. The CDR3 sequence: CAISPGQNSGANVLTF. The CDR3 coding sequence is TGTGCCATCAGCCCGGGACAAAACTCTGGGGCCAACGTCCTGACTTTC.